This is a list of T cell receptor beta chains from one sample in a study of T cell responses to AZD1222 COVID-19 vaccine. Generated by immunoSEQ multiplex PCR, the TCRdb table keeps only in-frame clones and is missing some. The sample has 100,000 to 150,000 clones, about 90% seen once. The specimen comprised peripheral blood, sampled on day 0 of MenACWY control vaccination. These receptors all come from an adult in good health. Both conserved end residues are part of each CDR3. The order of the fields is D gene, clone size, V gene, J gene, CDR3 DNA, CDR3 protein. The D gene is left open where the match is weak. A row's size may be missing; if present it is once, few, many or a size class.

d_call: -; clone_size: -; v_call: TRBV1; j_call: TRBJ2-1; cdr3_nt: TGCACCAGCAGCCACGCCTCTACTAACAACAATGAGCAGTTCTTC; cdr3_aa: CTSSHASTNNNEQFF
d_call: TRBD2; clone_size: -; v_call: TRBV5-1; j_call: TRBJ2-1; cdr3_nt: TGCGCCAGCAGCTATAGGACTAGCCCCCTCTACAATGAGCAGTTCTTC; cdr3_aa: CASSYRTSPLYNEQFF
d_call: -; clone_size: -; v_call: TRBV28; j_call: TRBJ2-5; cdr3_nt: TGTGCCAGCAGTCCGCCAATCGGGAGTGAGACCCAGTACTTC; cdr3_aa: CASSPPIGSETQYF
d_call: TRBD1; clone_size: once; v_call: TRBV15; j_call: TRBJ2-7; cdr3_nt: TGTGCCACCAGCCACCGGGACAGGGTAGGCGAGCAGTACTTC; cdr3_aa: CATSHRDRVGEQYF
d_call: -; clone_size: -; v_call: TRBV6-4; j_call: TRBJ2-2; cdr3_nt: TGTGCCAGCAGTGGACAGGCGATCAACACCGGGGAGCTGTTTTTT; cdr3_aa: CASSGQAINTGELFF
d_call: -; clone_size: -; v_call: TRBV28; j_call: TRBJ1-5; cdr3_nt: TGTGCCAGCAGTTTTGAAGGGGAGGCTCAGCCCCAGCATTTT; cdr3_aa: CASSFEGEAQPQHF
d_call: TRBD1; clone_size: -; v_call: TRBV10-3; j_call: TRBJ1-5; cdr3_nt: TGTGCCATCAGTGAGGGGACAGGGGGTTCGAGCAATCAGCCCCAGCATTTT; cdr3_aa: CAISEGTGGSSNQPQHF
d_call: TRBD2; clone_size: -; v_call: TRBV11-3; j_call: TRBJ2-1; cdr3_nt: TGTGCCAGCAGCACCACATCAAGCGGGGGGGGATACAATGAGCAGTTCTTC; cdr3_aa: CASSTTSSGGGYNEQFF
d_call: TRBD1; clone_size: -; v_call: TRBV19; j_call: TRBJ2-2; cdr3_nt: TGTGCCAGTACCCGAAGGACAGGGGTGAACACCGGGGAGCTGTTTTTT; cdr3_aa: CASTRRTGVNTGELFF
d_call: -; clone_size: -; v_call: TRBV5-4; j_call: TRBJ2-1; cdr3_nt: TGTGCCAGCAGCACCCAGACTGACTCCTACAATGAGCAGTTCTTC; cdr3_aa: CASSTQTDSYNEQFF
d_call: -; clone_size: -; v_call: TRBV11-2; j_call: TRBJ2-5; cdr3_nt: TGTGCCAGCAGCCTTTACACAGCATTTACAGAGACCCAGTACTTC; cdr3_aa: CASSLYTAFTETQYF
d_call: TRBD1; clone_size: -; v_call: TRBV3-1/TRBV3-2; j_call: TRBJ1-4; cdr3_nt: TGTGCCAGCAGCATCCGGACAGGGTTAAATGAAAAACTGTTTTTT; cdr3_aa: CASSIRTGLNEKLFF
d_call: TRBD2; clone_size: -; v_call: TRBV5-1; j_call: TRBJ2-3; cdr3_nt: TGCGCCAGCAGCTTGGAGGCTAGCGGGGCCACAGATACGCAGTATTTT; cdr3_aa: CASSLEASGATDTQYF
d_call: -; clone_size: -; v_call: TRBV7-5; j_call: TRBJ2-7; cdr3_nt: TGTGTCAGAAGCTTAGGGACTAGCGGGAGTAGGTACGAGCAGTACTTC; cdr3_aa: CVRSLGTSGSRYEQYF
d_call: TRBD2; clone_size: -; v_call: TRBV3-1/TRBV3-2; j_call: TRBJ2-7; cdr3_nt: TGTGCCAGCAGCCAAGCCTCTCTAGCGGGAGTTGCCGAGCAGTACTTC; cdr3_aa: CASSQASLAGVAEQYF
d_call: -; clone_size: -; v_call: TRBV4-1; j_call: TRBJ2-3; cdr3_nt: TGCGCCAGCAGCCAAGATGGGTCACGGCGGATCACAGATACGCAGTATTTT; cdr3_aa: CASSQDGSRRITDTQYF
d_call: -; clone_size: -; v_call: TRBV19; j_call: TRBJ2-3; cdr3_nt: TGTGCCACACGTTCGACAGCGCGTACAGATACGCAGTATTTT; cdr3_aa: CATRSTARTDTQYF
d_call: -; clone_size: -; v_call: TRBV10-1; j_call: TRBJ2-7; cdr3_nt: TGCGCCAGCAGGCCGAGGGGGACAAGCTTAGGCGAGCAGTACTTC; cdr3_aa: CASRPRGTSLGEQYF
d_call: -; clone_size: -; v_call: TRBV28; j_call: TRBJ2-2; cdr3_nt: TGTGCCAGCAGTTTAGGTGGGGTAACCGGGGAGCTGTTTTTT; cdr3_aa: CASSLGGVTGELFF
d_call: -; clone_size: -; v_call: TRBV3-1/TRBV3-2; j_call: TRBJ2-5; cdr3_nt: TGTGCTAGCACGCGATATGTTCTAGAGGGGCAAGAGACCCAGTACTTC; cdr3_aa: CASTRYVLEGQETQYF
d_call: TRBD2; clone_size: -; v_call: TRBV10-3; j_call: TRBJ2-4; cdr3_nt: TGTGCCATCAGTGAAGCTAGCGGGGGGTCGATAGCCAAAAACATTCAGTACTTC; cdr3_aa: CAISEASGGSIAKNIQYF
d_call: -; clone_size: -; v_call: TRBV6-5; j_call: TRBJ2-5; cdr3_nt: TGTGCCAGCAGTTACTACGAGACCCAGTACTTC; cdr3_aa: CASSYYETQYF
d_call: -; clone_size: -; v_call: TRBV5-4; j_call: TRBJ2-4; cdr3_nt: TGTGCCAGCAGCTTAAGACTTATTGAAAACATTCAGTACTTC; cdr3_aa: CASSLRLIENIQYF
d_call: -; clone_size: -; v_call: TRBV11-2; j_call: TRBJ2-5; cdr3_nt: TGTGCCAGCAGCTTAGATCGTTGGGACCAAGTCCAAGAGACCCAGTACTTC; cdr3_aa: CASSLDRWDQVQETQYF
d_call: TRBD2; clone_size: -; v_call: TRBV6-5; j_call: TRBJ2-5; cdr3_nt: TGTGCCAGCAGTTACGGCGGGAGGGCTCGGAAGACCCAGTACTTC; cdr3_aa: CASSYGGRARKTQYF
d_call: -; clone_size: -; v_call: TRBV19; j_call: TRBJ1-5; cdr3_nt: TGTGCCAGTAGTATAGTAGTCCTTGGCAATCAGCCCCAGCATTTT; cdr3_aa: CASSIVVLGNQPQHF
d_call: -; clone_size: -; v_call: TRBV15; j_call: TRBJ2-7; cdr3_nt: TGTGCCACCAGCAGAGATCTGGGACTCGAGCAGTACTTC; cdr3_aa: CATSRDLGLEQYF